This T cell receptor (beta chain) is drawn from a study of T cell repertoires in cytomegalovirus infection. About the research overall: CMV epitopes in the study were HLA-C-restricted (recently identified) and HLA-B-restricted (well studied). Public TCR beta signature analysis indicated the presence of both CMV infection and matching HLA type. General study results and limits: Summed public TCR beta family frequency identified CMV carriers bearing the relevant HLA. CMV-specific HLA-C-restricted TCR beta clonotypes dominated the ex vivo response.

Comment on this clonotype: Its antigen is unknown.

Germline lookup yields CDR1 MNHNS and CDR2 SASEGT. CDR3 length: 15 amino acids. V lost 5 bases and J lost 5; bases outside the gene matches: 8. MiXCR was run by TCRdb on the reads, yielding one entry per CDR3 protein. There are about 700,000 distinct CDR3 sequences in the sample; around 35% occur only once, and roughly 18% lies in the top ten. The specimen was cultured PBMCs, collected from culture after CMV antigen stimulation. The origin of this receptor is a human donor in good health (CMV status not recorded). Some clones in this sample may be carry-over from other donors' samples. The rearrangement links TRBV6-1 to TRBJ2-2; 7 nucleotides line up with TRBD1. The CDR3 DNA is TGTGCCAGCAGTCGCCCGCAACAGGGGACCGGGGAGCTGTTTTTT. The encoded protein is CASSRPQQGTGELFF.